These 23 T cell receptor beta chains came from one sample sequenced in a study of tumor-infiltrating lymphocytes in primary liver carcinoma. Between about 17 and 34 mg of unsorted bulk tissue served as the source from which RNA and DNA were co-extracted. Total RNA amounting to 500 ng was the source from which TCR beta cDNA was made with a constant-region primer. Employing slightly modified ARM-PCR, three nested multiplex PCR rounds were run, and these gave rise to the TCR beta libraries. TRBV1-TRBV30 forward primers and a C-beta reverse primer were used in the first two PCR rounds, which each ran for ten to eleven cycles. TCRdb redid the calling of the multiplex PCR reads with MiXCR, one entry per CDR3 protein. The top ten clones hold roughly 38% of a sample with 45,000 or so distinct CDR3 sequences, roughly 80% of them seen once. The sequenced sample was tumor-adjacent normal liver tissue. The source is a woman in her thirties with primary liver carcinoma and hepatitis B virus infection.

This chain joins TRBV11-2 and TRBJ2-5, with D maybe TRBD1 (5 bases). V was pared by 2 bases and J by 0 bases, with 16 bases between. Germline values: CDR1 SGHAT, CDR2 FQNNGV. This CDR3 is built from 17 residues. DNA of the CDR3: TGTGCCAGCAGCTTAACTCCAGGTGGGGCTCACCAAGAGACCCAGTACTTC. It codes for CASSLTPGGAHQETQYF.

In this sample, this clonotype turned up many times. The rearrangement uses TRBV10-3 and TRBJ1-5; TRBD1 might be the D (6 bases). The CDR3 consists of 14 residues. The V end was cut by 5 bases, the J end by 7 bases, with 15 bases between. Germline loops: CDR1 ENHRY, CDR2 SYGVKD. Here the CDR3 reads CAISLVQGSQPQHF. The CDR3 DNA sequence: TGTGCCATCAGTTTGGTACAGGGAAGCCAGCCCCAGCATTTT.

This clonotype was recorded many times. The chain recombines TRBV2 with TRBJ2-1; D call uncertain. This CDR3 is 13 amino acids long. V was cut by 6 bases and J by 4 bases, with 10 bases left in between. From germline, CDR1 is SNHLY and CDR2 FYNNEI. CDR3 in DNA: TGTGCCAGCAGGGCGACTGAATACAATGAGCAGTTCTTC. Amino acids: CASRATEYNEQFF. Drawing the rest from reference TRBV2 and TRBJ2-1, the complete variable domain is EPEVTQTPSHQVTQMGQEVILRCVPISNHLYFYWYRQILGQKVEFLVSFYNNEISEKSEIFDDQFSVERPDGSNFTLKIRSTKLEDSAMYFCASRATEYNEQFFGPGTRLTVL.

Comments on this clonotype: Sequence at one end of the junction differs from germline and may be a read error. This chain joins TRBV12-3 or TRBV12-4 and TRBJ2-5; maybe TRBD2 (6 bases). The CDR3 is made up of 15 amino acids. CDR3 nucleotide sequence: TGTCTCAGCAGCACCTACCCCGGGAGTGAAGAGACCCAATACTTC. Translated: CLSSTYPGSEETQYF.

A remark on this clonotype: A much larger clone differs by one base, so this may be a read error. The CDR3 end shows no conserved phenylalanine or tryptophan, and so a read error is likely. This chain connects TRBV12-3 or TRBV12-4 to TRBJ1-2; D may be TRBD1 (6 bases). With 8 bases removed from V and 8 bases from J, the gap between germline ends came to 15 bases. This CDR3 has 12 amino acids. The chain's CDR3 is CASVGGEGGYTS. In DNA form, the CDR3 reads TGTGCCAGCGTAGGGGGGGAGGGAGGCTACACCTCC.

This clonotype appeared once. The junction shows a germline mismatch at one end, possibly a read error. CDR3 residues: CVSSLASIRVGGELFF. The DNA of the CDR3 is TGTGTCAGCAGCTTGGCTTCCATTAGAGTGGGCGGGGAGCTGTTCTTT. The chain joins TRBV11-3 to TRBJ2-2; D perhaps matches TRBD2 (6 bases). CDR3 length: 16 residues. Germline-derived CDR1 and CDR2 are SGHNT and YENEEA.

About this clonotype itself: One end of the junction does not line up with germline, which may come from a read error. The gene calls are TRBV4-3 and TRBJ1-1, with no clear D. This CDR3 region has 14 residues. CDR1 LGHNA and CDR2 YSLEER come from the germline V gene. Written as DNA, the CDR3 is TGCGCCAGCATCCAACTATTGGGTTGGGCTGAAGCTTTCTTT. Its protein product is CASIQLLGWAEAFF.

About this clonotype itself: A junction end diverges from the germline sequence, so it may reflect a read error. The V and J genes are TRBV29-1 and TRBJ2-5; TRBD1 matches 7 bases. Per germline, CDR1 SQVTM and CDR2 ANQGSEA. The CDR3 spans 13 residues. The CDR3 bases are TGCAGAGCTGAAGTCAACAGGGGAGAGGCCCAGTACTTC. It specifies CRAEVNRGEAQYF.

This clonotype is large (0.1 to 1%) in the sample. The chain carries TRBV11-2 and TRBJ2-3, with unresolved D. There are 14 residues in the CDR3. Germline values: CDR1 SGHAT, CDR2 FQNNGV. V was trimmed by 5 bases and J by 2 bases, leaving 11 bases between them. CDR3 bases: TGTGCCAGCAGCCCACAAACTCACACAGATACGCAGTATTTT. As protein: CASSPQTHTDTQYF.

As to this clonotype: No conserved phenylalanine or tryptophan ends this CDR3, so it is likely a read error. This chain links TRBV11-2 with TRBJ2-7; no firm D call. The germline gives CDR1 SGHAT, CDR2 FQNNGV. CDR3 length equals 13 residues. In DNA form, the CDR3 reads TGTGCAAGCAACTTACAGAGGACCTACGAGCAGTACCTC. Its protein product is CASNLQRTYEQYL.

A word on this clonotype: This likely comes from a read error, as the CDR3 has no conserved phenylalanine or tryptophan at its end. This chain joins TRBV11-2 and TRBJ2-1; 11 positions match TRBD1. The assigned J gene may be wrong: the sequence end matches TRBJ2-7 better. In germline, CDR1 is SGHAT, CDR2 FQNNGV. The CDR3 totals 16 residues. CDR3 region: CASSWAGTGGYNEQYL. The DNA for the CDR3 is TGTGCCAGCAGCTGGGCCGGGACAGGGGGATACAACGAGCAGTACCTC.

Concerning this clonotype itself: Being one base from a much bigger clone, this may be a read error. The V and J genes are TRBV7-3 and TRBJ2-1; D gene ambiguous. The CDR3 is made up of 13 amino acids. The germline gives CDR1 SGHTA, CDR2 FQGTGA. For the CDR3, the DNA is TGTGCCAGCACCTTAACCGTAAGGGATGAGCAGTTCTTC. Translation: CASTLTVRDEQFF.

This clonotype was recorded only once. Because it lacks the conserved phenylalanine or tryptophan at the end, this CDR3 is likely a read error. The gene calls are TRBV6-1 and TRBJ2-7; TRBD1 might be the D (7 bases). V lost 6 bases to trimming and J lost 3 bases, with 18 bases between them. The CDR3 sequence is 15 residues long. The V gene's germline CDR1 is MNHNS and CDR2 SASEGT. As DNA, the CDR3 is TGTGCCAGCAGCCAAGCAGGGGGGTGGAGCTACGAGCAGTACTTG. Its translation: CASSQAGGWSYEQYL.

In regard to this clonotype: Germline and junction disagree at one end, which may indicate a read error. This chain uses TRBV2 with TRBJ1-6; 7 nucleotides line up with TRBD1. Germline-derived CDR1 and CDR2 are SNHLY and FYNNEI. The CDR3 has 15 residues. The CDR3: CTSSEEQGSRSPLHF. DNA for the CDR3: TGTACCAGCAGTGAAGAACAGGGGAGTCGGTCACCCCTCCACTTT.

On this clonotype: Without the conserved terminal phenylalanine or tryptophan, this CDR3 likely stems from a read error. It is unclear where the CDR3 begins or ends on the DNA, so no DNA is shown, and the CDR3 is as TCRdb lists it. The chain has TRBV12-3 or TRBV12-4 and TRBJ1-1; the D call in the table, TRBD1, was not verified against the DNA. The CDR3 has 12 amino acids, counting both end residues. CDR3 sequence: CASSTSGAEAFY.

The chain links TRBV10-2 to TRBJ2-3; perhaps TRBD2 as D (5 bases). The V gene lost 1 base and the J gene lost 7 bases, with 18 bases spanning the gap. Germline V CDR1 and CDR2: WSHSY, SAAADI. This CDR3 region has 16 residues. The CDR3 region has the DNA TGCGCCAGCAGTGAGTATCGAGAGGGTGCTCCATATACGCAGTATTTT. Its protein product is CASSEYREGAPYTQYF.

The genes are TRBV29-1 and TRBJ1-2, with D perhaps TRBD1 (5 bases). Looked up from germline, CDR1 is SQVTM and CDR2 is ANQGSEA. CDR3 length: 14 residues. CDR3 loop: CRVTGRGSRDGYTF. The DNA of the CDR3 is TGCAGAGTTACCGGCCGGGGGAGTCGAGATGGCTACACCTTC.

Comments on this clonotype: At one end the junction does not follow the germline gene, possibly because of a read error. The chain has TRBV29-1 and TRBJ2-5; either TRBD1 or TRBD2 may supply D (5 bases each). CDR1 SQVTM and CDR2 ANQGSEA come from the germline V gene. CDR3 size: 12 residues. This CDR3 is CGVDGLGETQYF. The CDR3 nucleotides read TGCGGCGTAGACGGGCTAGGGGAGACCCAGTATTTC.

About this clonotype itself: The junction differs from germline at one of its ends, possibly a read error. The V gene is TRBV29-1, the J gene TRBJ2-1; tentative D call: TRBD2 (6 bases). This CDR3 has 16 residues. CDR1 SQVTM and CDR2 ANQGSEA come from the germline V gene. CDR3 sequence (DNA): TGCGGCGTTGTTTGGGAGGCTAGTTACTCCTACAATGAGCAGTTCTTC. Residues: CGVVWEASYSYNEQFF.

Remarks on this clonotype: The junction departs from germline at one end; a sequencing error may be responsible. V is TRBV4-3 and J is TRBJ2-4; tentative D call: TRBD1 (6 bases). The CDR3 runs to 16 residues. Germline V gives CDR1 LGHNA, CDR2 YSLEER. The CDR3 spells CASIQVGRGSQNIQYF. The CDR3 DNA reads as TGCGCCAGCATCCAAGTAGGTAGGGGGTCCCAAAACATTCAGTACTTC.

The gene calls are TRBV11-1 and TRBJ2-5, with D possibly TRBD1 on 6 matching bases. The germline CDR1 and CDR2 sequences are SGHAT and FQDESV (reference sequence). V lost 5 bases and J 1 base, leaving 14 bases between the germline ends. CDR3 length equals 15 residues. In DNA form, the CDR3 reads TGTGCCAGCAGCCGGGGACCAGGGGCCCAAGAGACCCAGTACTTC. Its protein product is CASSRGPGAQETQYF.

Judged by abundance, this clonotype is medium-sized. The chain uses TRBV6-1 and TRBJ1-3, with D hard to call. Trimming shortened V by 2 bases and J by 0 bases, and 23 bases separated the two germline ends. This CDR3 region has 20 residues. Germline V gene data show CDR1 as MNHNS and CDR2 as SASEGT. This CDR3 reads CASSELWRTDTDPSGNTIYF. CDR3 nucleotides: TGTGCCAGCAGTGAATTGTGGAGAACAGACACAGATCCCTCTGGAAACACCATATATTTT.

A note on this clonotype: A much larger clone differs by one base, so this may be a read error. The chain combines TRBV7-9 with TRBJ1-1; D not certain. The CDR3 spans 13 residues. The germline V gene encodes CDR1 SEHNR and CDR2 FQNEAQ (reference sequence). The ends were cut back, 3 bases at V and 4 bases at J, with 9 bases in the middle. The CDR3: CASSFKLSTEAFF. In DNA form, the CDR3 reads TGTGCCAGCAGCTTTAAACTGAGCACTGAAGCTTTCTTT.